The 32 T cell receptor beta chains below come from one sample, sequenced in a study of T cell changes during pregnancy in multiple sclerosis. Generated by immunoSEQ multiplex PCR, the TCRdb table keeps only in-frame clones and is missing some. The repertoire consists of about 32,000 clones, with approximately 92% occurring once and the leading ten covering under 12%. Here the sequenced sample was CD8+ T cells from peripheral blood mononuclear cells, taken in the second trimester of pregnancy. All receptors come from a female donor with multiple sclerosis, enrolled in a pregnancy study.

The chain couples TRBV6-1 to TRBJ2-7; 9 positions agree with TRBD1. Trimming took 1 base from V and 3 from J; bases not matched to a gene: 4. The CDR3 has 15 residues. Germline CDR1 reads MNHNS; CDR2 reads SASEGT. This CDR3 reads CASSEEPTGGYEQYF. The CDR3 nucleotides are TGTGCCAGCAGTGAAGAACCGACAGGGGGCTACGAGCAGTACTTC.

The J gene is TRBJ2-3, the V gene TRBV11-2; 8 bases agree with TRBD2. Germline CDR1 and CDR2: SGHAT and FQNNGV. This CDR3 region has 13 residues. With V trimmed by 6 bases and J by 5 bases, 4 bases remained unmatched. The CDR3 coding sequence is TGTGCCAGCAGGGGGCGGGGGGTAGATACGCAGTATTTT. Its translation: CASRGRGVDTQYF.

V and J are TRBV27 and TRBJ1-2; D call uncertain. The CDR3 is 14 residues long. With 6 bases removed from V and 0 bases from J, the gap between germline ends came to 11 bases. Germline V gene data show CDR1 as MNHEY and CDR2 as SMNVEV (reference sequence). This chain's CDR3 is CASSYGATNYGYTF. Written as DNA, the CDR3 is TGTGCCAGCAGCTACGGAGCTACTAACTATGGCTACACCTTC.

This chain connects TRBV7-9 to TRBJ2-7, with D possibly TRBD1 on 6 matching bases. The CDR3 is 14 amino acids. Per the germline V gene, CDR1 is SEHNR and CDR2 is FQNEAQ (reference sequence). V lost 5 bases to trimming and J lost 5 bases, with 16 bases between them. CDR3 nucleotide sequence: TGTGCCAGCAGCCCTAAAGCGGACAGCCACGAGCAGTACTTC. It codes for CASSPKADSHEQYF.

The rearrangement joins TRBV11-2 to TRBJ2-1, with D hard to call. The germline V and J ends were trimmed by 4 bases and 0 bases, with 16 bases remaining between them. Germline V gene lookup returns CDR1 SGHAT and CDR2 FQNNGV. The CDR3 sequence is 17 residues long. This CDR3 reads CASSSKPPVYSYNEQFF. CDR3 DNA: TGTGCCAGCAGCTCTAAACCTCCGGTGTACTCCTACAATGAGCAGTTCTTC.

The chain combines TRBV6-5 with TRBJ1-1; perhaps TRBD1 as D (5 bases). This CDR3 contains 14 residues. V lost 6 bases, J lost 1 base, and 12 bases lay in between. CDR1 is MNHEY, CDR2 SVGAGI, per germline. The CDR3: CASSRGASNTEAFF. The CDR3 nucleotides are TGTGCCAGCAGCCGCGGGGCTTCGAACACTGAAGCTTTCTTT.

The chain employs TRBV7-8 and TRBJ2-2; tentatively, D is TRBD1 (6 bases). Trimming pared 5 bases from V and 3 bases from J, leaving 10 bases between. CDR1 SGHVS and CDR2 FQNEAQ come from the germline V gene. This CDR3 spans 14 amino acids. This CDR3 is CASSHREDTGELFF. The CDR3 bases are TGTGCCAGCAGCCACAGGGAAGACACCGGGGAGCTGTTTTTT.

The chain employs TRBV30 and TRBJ2-3, with TRBD2 matching 13 bases. With 3 bases clipped from V and 6 bases from J, the junction kept 9 bases outside the gene matches. The CDR3 length is 16 residues. The germline V gene encodes CDR1 GTSNPN and CDR2 SVGIG (reference sequence). CDR3 loop: CAWSLGTSGAGDTQYF. For the CDR3, the DNA is TGTGCCTGGAGCTTAGGGACTAGCGGGGCGGGGGATACGCAGTATTTT.

The V gene is TRBV14, the J gene TRBJ1-5; TRBD1 matches 9 bases. Germline CDR1 reads SGHDN; CDR2 reads FVKESK. The CDR3 has 15 residues. Trimming cost V 6 bases and J 5 bases; bases outside gene matches: 8. CDR3 loop: CASRRDRAFYQPQHF. CDR3 DNA: TGTGCCAGCAGACGGGACAGGGCCTTTTATCAGCCCCAGCATTTT.

This CDR3 reads CASSIGQDYGYTF. The CDR3 DNA reads TGCGCCAGCAGCATCGGACAGGATTATGGCTACACCTTC. The V and J genes are TRBV5-1 and TRBJ1-2; 7 positions match TRBD1. The V and J ends lost 4 bases and 5 bases, in that order; junction bases with no gene match: 5. Germline V CDR1 and CDR2: SGHRS, YFSETQ. The CDR3 totals 13 residues.

This sequence joins TRBV25-1 and TRBJ1-6; D not resolved. CDR1 and CDR2 (germline): MGHDK, SYGVNS. Trimming cost V 2 bases and J 4 bases, with 12 bases left between them. This CDR3 has 16 amino acids. In DNA form, the CDR3 reads TGTGCCAGCAGTGAAGGGGTGGACTCATATAATTCACCCCTCCACTTT. Translated: CASSEGVDSYNSPLHF.

This chain connects TRBV5-6 to TRBJ1-1; TRBD1 matches 7 bases. V shed 4 bases and J 7 bases; nucleotides not matched to a gene: 4. Germline V gives CDR1 SGHDT, CDR2 YYEEEE. The CDR3 length is 12 residues. The CDR3: CASSVTGNEAFF. CDR3 bases: TGTGCCAGCAGCGTGACAGGGAATGAAGCTTTCTTT.

CDR3 amino acids: CSAPGGPGGGYTF. CDR3 bases: TGCAGCGCCCCAGGCGGCCCCGGAGGTGGCTACACCTTC. The V and J genes are TRBV29-1 and TRBJ1-2, with D unresolved. The CDR3 is 13 amino acids. V was trimmed by 7 bases and J by 7 bases, leaving 19 bases between them. CDR1 and CDR2 (germline): SQVTM, ANQGSEA.

This clone was counted once. The V and J genes are TRBV5-8 and TRBJ2-7; 10 positions agree with TRBD1. V lost 4 bases to trimming and J lost 6 bases; unmatched junction nucleotides: 16. The CDR3 runs to 17 residues. Germline CDR1 and CDR2: SGHTS and YDEGEE. The CDR3, as DNA: TGTGCCAGCAGCCGCTTACGCCTCCGGGACAGGGGACTCGAGCAGTACTTC. It yields the protein CASSRLRLRDRGLEQYF.

This chain connects TRBV28 to TRBJ2-3; possibly TRBD1 for D (6 bases). CDR1 is MDHEN, CDR2 SYDVKM, per germline. This CDR3 contains 16 residues. V lost 6 bases and J lost 2, with 18 bases in between. CDR3 bases: TGTGCCAGCAGCTATATCGGGACAAGCTTCACAGATACGCAGTATTTT. Encoded protein: CASSYIGTSFTDTQYF.

The genes are TRBV9 and TRBJ2-1; 7 bases are shared with TRBD2. V lost 7 bases and J lost 8; bases outside the gene matches: 3. Per the germline V gene, CDR1 is SGDLS and CDR2 is YYNGEE. The CDR3 consists of 11 residues. The CDR3 loop reads CASGGVDEQFF. CDR3 coding DNA: TGTGCCAGCGGGGGGGTGGATGAGCAGTTCTTC.

The chain uses TRBV20-1 and TRBJ1-2; D might be TRBD1 (5 bases). The germline V gene has CDR1 DFQATT and CDR2 SNEGSKA (reference sequence). The length of the CDR3 is 11 residues. V was cut by 7 bases and J by 6 bases, with 12 bases left in between. The CDR3 bases are TGCAGTGTTAACACAGGCGATGGCTACACCTTC. It encodes CSVNTGDGYTF.

The chain uses TRBV27 and TRBJ2-7; 9 bases map to TRBD1. V trimming: 3 bases; J trimming: 3 bases; junction bases outside the gene matches: 3. From germline, CDR1 is MNHEY and CDR2 SMNVEV (reference sequence). This CDR3 contains 14 residues. The CDR3 region is CASSLGQGFYEQYF. For the CDR3, the DNA is TGTGCCAGCAGTTTGGGACAGGGCTTCTACGAGCAGTACTTC.

This chain's CDR3 is CASSLRGQGPEAFF. Here the CDR3 DNA reads TGTGCCAGCAGCCTCCGTGGACAGGGACCCGAAGCTTTCTTT. V usage is TRBV27 and J usage is TRBJ1-1; 8 bases line up with TRBD1. This CDR3 has 14 residues. Germline trimming cut 6 bases from V and 8 bases from J; bases unmatched to any gene: 11. CDR1 is MNHEY and CDR2 is SMNVEV in the germline V gene (reference sequence).

The chain has TRBV4-1 and TRBJ2-7; D gene ambiguous. CDR3 length equals 13 residues. The germline gives CDR1 MGHRA, CDR2 YSYEKL. Trimming removed 2 bases at V and 7 bases at J, with 12 bases between. CDR3 loop: CASSQFATREQYF. The CDR3 DNA follows: TGCGCCAGCAGCCAATTCGCGACGAGGGAGCAGTACTTC.

The chain carries TRBV5-5 and TRBJ2-7, with 8 bases lining up with TRBD1. The CDR3 spans 14 residues. J gave up 6 bases and V 4 bases, and 9 bases lay outside the gene matches. Per germline, CDR1 SGHKS and CDR2 YYEKEE (reference sequence). CDR3 nucleotides: TGTGCCAGCAGCCCCGGGCAGGGGGCTCTCGAGCAGTACTTC. Translated: CASSPGQGALEQYF.

The V gene is TRBV25-1, the J gene TRBJ1-4, with 8 positions matching TRBD1. From germline, CDR1 is MGHDK and CDR2 SYGVNS. Unmatched junction bases numbered 6, after V lost 4 bases and J lost 5 bases. This CDR3 contains 15 residues. In nucleotides, the CDR3 is TGTGCCAGCAGTGCCAGACAGGGGAGGAATGAAAAACTGTTTTTT. Encoded protein: CASSARQGRNEKLFF.

The chain has TRBV19 and TRBJ2-3; TRBD2 matches 7 bases. J lost 2 bases, V lost 5 bases, and 4 bases had no gene match. The CDR3 sequence is 14 residues long. CDR1 and CDR2 from the germline V gene are LNHDA and SQIVND (reference sequence). CDR3 residues: CASSPGRNTDTQYF. The CDR3 DNA reads TGTGCCAGTAGTCCCGGGAGGAACACAGATACGCAGTATTTT.

The rearrangement links TRBV9 to TRBJ2-1, with a possible D match to TRBD1 (8 bases). Germline CDR1 reads SGDLS; CDR2 reads YYNGEE. The CDR3 contains 17 residues. Trimming removed 4 bases at V and 1 base at J, with 18 bases between. CDR3 coding DNA: TGTGCCAGCAGCCCCCGGGGGGACAGGAGTTCCTACAATGAGCAGTTCTTC. It specifies CASSPRGDRSSYNEQFF.

The rearrangement links TRBV6-5 to TRBJ1-4, with D possibly being TRBD1 (5 bases). Germline CDR1 is MNHEY and CDR2 is SVGAGI. V was cut by 10 bases and J by 4 bases, with 10 bases left in between. The CDR3 covers 12 residues. This CDR3 is CATGSNNEKLFF. CDR3 DNA: TGTGCCACAGGGTCAAATAATGAAAAACTGTTTTTT.

V and J are TRBV28 and TRBJ2-7, with D possibly being TRBD1 (6 bases). There are 19 residues in the CDR3. CDR1 and CDR2 (germline): MDHEN, SYDVKM. Trimming shortened V by 5 bases and J by 5 bases, and 31 bases separated the two germline ends. As DNA, the CDR3 is TGTGCCAGCAGTCCAAAAGGACCAATCCGGGACACCCGCCGGGACGAGCAGTACTTC. As protein: CASSPKGPIRDTRRDEQYF. The whole variable domain, filled in from reference TRBV28 and TRBJ2-7, reads DVKVTQSSRYLVKRTGEKVFLECVQDMDHENMFWYRQDPGLGLRLIYFSYDVKMKEKGDIPEGYSVSREKKERFSLILESASTNQTSMYLCASSPKGPIRDTRRDEQYFGPGTRLTVT.

This clone was found a few times. V usage is TRBV28 and J usage is TRBJ2-3; TRBD2 matches at 10 bases. V was pared by 1 base and J by 3 bases, with 7 bases of the junction left unmatched. This CDR3 is 17 amino acids long. Germline CDR1 and CDR2: MDHEN and SYDVKM. CDR3 residues: CASSLSATSGLTDTQYF. The CDR3 bases are TGTGCCAGCAGTTTATCAGCGACTAGCGGGCTTACAGATACGCAGTATTTT.

The chain combines TRBV19 with TRBJ1-2; 9 bases are a match to TRBD1. The trim removed 6 bases at V and 8 bases at J, leaving 4 bases unmatched. CDR3 size: 12 residues. Germline lookup yields CDR1 LNHDA and CDR2 SQIVND (reference sequence). DNA of the CDR3: TGTGCCAGTAGACAGGGGGCACGCGGCTACACCTTC. This sequence encodes CASRQGARGYTF.

By share, this clone ranks as medium-sized. The chain links TRBV5-6 to TRBJ2-7; D is uncertain. Trimming removed 1 base from V and 0 bases from J, with 8 bases in between. Germline V gene data show CDR1 as SGHDT and CDR2 as YYEEEE. The CDR3 is made up of 14 amino acids. The CDR3 spells CASSLSRSSYEQYF. The CDR3, as DNA: TGTGCCAGCAGCTTGTCGCGGAGCTCCTACGAGCAGTACTTC.

The rearrangement links TRBV2 to TRBJ2-1; D not certain. The V gene lost 0 bases and the J gene lost 4 bases, with 10 bases spanning the gap. The germline V gene encodes CDR1 SNHLY and CDR2 FYNNEI. This CDR3 is 15 amino acids long. The CDR3 nucleotides are TGTGCCAGCAGTGAAGCCCCGCGGATTTACAATGAGCAGTTCTTC. Its translation is CASSEAPRIYNEQFF.

The chain employs TRBV7-6 and TRBJ1-5; a weak D match, TRBD1 (6 bases). The CDR3 has 14 amino acids. V shed 1 base and J shed 6 bases, with 10 bases lying between them. Germline CDR1 SGHVS, CDR2 FNYEAQ. The CDR3 nucleotides read TGTGCCAGCAGCTTAGAACAGGGCGTTCAGCCCCAGCATTTT. It yields the protein CASSLEQGVQPQHF.

The V gene is TRBV5-4, the J gene TRBJ1-2, with a tentative D call TRBD1 (5 bases). The CDR3 is made up of 13 amino acids. Trimming stripped 4 bases from V and 4 bases from J, with 11 bases between. Germline values: CDR1 SGHNT, CDR2 YYREEE (reference sequence). This chain's CDR3 is CASSPGGAYGYTF. The DNA for the CDR3 is TGTGCCAGCAGCCCCGGAGGGGCCTATGGCTACACCTTC.